Below are 23 T cell receptor beta chains sequenced from a single sample in a study of PD-L1 blockade in urothelial cancer. Time point in this sample: pretreatment peripheral blood. Clones were sequenced by immunoSEQ multiplex PCR, and TCRdb holds only the in-frame ones, with some missing. The data show 50,000 or so clones, 86% seen once. Source: PBMCs, taken around atezolizumab (anti-PD-L1) treatment. The receptors here all came from a man in his fifties or sixties with urothelial cancer.

The rearrangement uses TRBV6-6 and TRBJ2-7, with 8 bases matching TRBD1. With 5 bases clipped from V and 2 bases from J, the junction kept 11 bases outside the gene matches. There are 16 residues in the CDR3. Germline lookup yields CDR1 MNHNY and CDR2 SVGAGI (reference sequence). CDR3 coding DNA: TGTGCCAGCAGTACGCGGGGACAGGTGGGGACCTACGAGCAGTACTTC. Its protein is CASSTRGQVGTYEQYF.

Points on this clone: Germline is not matched at one junction end, which may reflect a read error. V is TRBV7-7 and J is TRBJ1-3, with 7 bases identical to TRBD1. Looked up from germline, CDR1 is SSHAT and CDR2 is FNYEAQ (reference sequence). The CDR3 spans 13 residues. CDR3: CASSQDRRNTIYF. In nucleotides, the CDR3 is TGTGCTAGCAGCCAGGACAGGAGAAACACCATATATTTT. Variable domain in full (rest from reference TRBV7-7 and TRBJ1-3): GAGVSQSPRYKVTKRGQDVTLRCDPISSHATLYWYQQALGQGPEFLTYFNYEAQPDKSGLPSDRFSAERPEGSISTLTIQRTEQRDSAMYRCASSQDRRNTIYFGEGSWLTVV.

The chain is built from TRBV6-5 and TRBJ1-1; D is perhaps TRBD1 (5 bases). CDR3 size: 15 residues. V dropped 1 base and J dropped 1 base, with 10 bases sitting between them. CDR1 and CDR2 from the germline V gene are MNHEY and SVGAGI. CDR3 in amino acids: CASSYLGLSNTEAFF. DNA of the CDR3: TGTGCCAGCAGTTACTTGGGACTCTCGAACACTGAAGCTTTCTTT.

This clone was counted only a few times. The chain links TRBV19 to TRBJ2-7, with 9 positions matching TRBD1. In germline, CDR1 is LNHDA, CDR2 SQIVND (reference sequence). V trimming: 6 bases; J trimming: 3 bases; junction bases outside the gene matches: 6. The CDR3 length is 14 residues. The DNA of the CDR3 is TGTGCCAGTAGGAACCGGGACAGGGTCTACGAGCAGTACTTC. Translated: CASRNRDRVYEQYF. The whole variable domain, filled in from reference TRBV19 and TRBJ2-7, reads DGGITQSPKYLFRKEGQNVTLSCEQNLNHDAMYWYRQDPGQGLRLIYYSQIVNDFQKGDIAEGYSVSREKKESFPLTVTSAQKNPTAFYLCASRNRDRVYEQYFGPGTRLTVT.

Points on this clone: This sample also contains other DNA sequences that code for the same CDR3. The rearrangement uses TRBV5-1 and TRBJ1-1; TRBD1 is a possible D gene (6 bases). CDR1 and CDR2 (germline): SGHRS, YFSETQ. The V and J ends lost 0 bases and 5 bases respectively, with 11 bases between them. This CDR3 is 14 amino acids long. CDR3 bases: TGCGCCAGCAGCTTGGAAGGGGGTAGAACTGAAGCTTTCTTT. It yields the protein CASSLEGGRTEAFF.

V is TRBV6-6 and J is TRBJ2-7, with a tentative D call TRBD1 (6 bases). The CDR3 runs to 12 residues. Germline-derived CDR1 and CDR2 are MNHNY and SVGAGI (reference sequence). The V gene lost 0 bases and the J gene lost 13 bases, with 13 bases spanning the gap. The CDR3 region is CASSYSRDTSYF. CDR3 coding DNA: TGTGCCAGCAGTTACTCAAGGGACACTTCCTACTTC.

The chain is built from TRBV9 and TRBJ1-2; D may be TRBD1 (5 bases). The CDR3 extends over 15 amino acids. Trimming stripped 0 bases from V and 7 bases from J, with 16 bases between. CDR1 and CDR2 (germline): SGDLS, YYNGEE. CDR3 residues: CASSVDGRVYSGYTF. CDR3 coding DNA: TGTGCCAGCAGCGTAGATGGCAGGGTTTACTCTGGCTACACCTTC.

This chain connects TRBV5-1 to TRBJ1-2, with a weak D call TRBD1 (6 bases). The CDR3 contains 16 residues. Trimming removed 3 bases from V and 2 bases from J, with 17 bases in between. Germline V gene data show CDR1 as SGHRS and CDR2 as YFSETQ. The CDR3 nucleotides read TGCGCCAGCAGCTCGGACCAATCGACAGGAAACTATGGCTACACCTTC. Encoded protein: CASSSDQSTGNYGYTF.

J is TRBJ2-5 and V is TRBV29-1; D may be TRBD2 (5 bases). Germline CDR1 is SQVTM and CDR2 is ANQGSEA. The CDR3 loop spans 11 amino acids. Trimming removed 6 bases at V and 3 bases at J, with 8 bases between. The CDR3 coding sequence is TGCAGCGTCGAGGGCGAAGAGACCCAGTACTTC. It translates to CSVEGEETQYF.

This clone was observed a few times. Sequence at one end of the junction differs from germline and may be a read error. As DNA, the CDR3 is TGTGCTAGTGGGCGCCTCGGGGACTCCATCTTC. Its protein is CASGRLGDSIF. This chain uses TRBV12-5 with TRBJ2-7, with D perhaps matching TRBD2 (6 bases). Germline V CDR1 and CDR2: LGHNT, FRNRAP. This CDR3 is 11 amino acids long.

This chain links TRBV19 with TRBJ1-2, with TRBD1 identical over 7 bases. Germline lookup yields CDR1 LNHDA and CDR2 SQIVND (reference sequence). With V trimmed by 3 bases and J by 6 bases, 10 bases remained unmatched. The CDR3 length is 15 residues. The CDR3 protein is CASSMMIQGQDGYTF. CDR3 in DNA: TGTGCCAGTAGTATGATGATACAGGGGCAAGATGGCTACACCTTC.

The genes are TRBV6-1 and TRBJ1-1, with 7 bases that match TRBD1. The CDR3 is 13 amino acids. Germline assignment: CDR1 MNHNS and CDR2 SASEGT. The V and J ends lost 7 bases and 3 bases, in that order; junction bases with no gene match: 5. CDR3 sequence reads: CASMTGSYTEAFF. The CDR3, as DNA: TGTGCCAGCATGACAGGGTCGTACACTGAAGCTTTCTTT.

This sequence joins TRBV11-2 and TRBJ1-2, with 7 positions matching TRBD1. J lost 8 bases, V lost 2 bases, and 11 bases had no gene match. Per germline, CDR1 SGHAT and CDR2 FQNNGV. This CDR3 spans 15 amino acids. DNA of the CDR3: TGTGCCAGCAGCTTATCCCTAACAGGGGCAGGAGGCTACACCTTC. Amino acid sequence: CASSLSLTGAGGYTF. The full variable domain, in which reference TRBV11-2 and TRBJ1-2 provide the parts outside the CDR3, is EAGVAQSPRYKIIEKRQSVAFWCNPISGHATLYWYQQILGQGPKLLIQFQNNGVVDDSQLPKDRFSAERLKGVDSTLKIQPAKLEDSAVYLCASSLSLTGAGGYTFGSGTRLTVV.

The CDR3 spells CASTVRYEQYF. CDR3 nucleotide sequence: TGTGCCAGCACAGTGAGGTACGAGCAGTACTTC. V usage is TRBV6-6 and J usage is TRBJ2-7; D ambiguous. Germline-derived CDR1 and CDR2 are MNHNY and SVGAGI (reference sequence). Trimming stripped 7 bases from V and 4 bases from J, with 8 bases between. There are 11 residues in the CDR3.

The V and J genes are TRBV5-1 and TRBJ1-4, with D perhaps matching TRBD1 (5 bases). Germline lookup yields CDR1 SGHRS and CDR2 YFSETQ. Trimming removed 0 bases at V and 8 bases at J, with 14 bases between. The CDR3 is made up of 15 amino acids. CDR3 DNA sequence: TGCGCCAGCAGCTTGGGAGACAGTGCTAGGGAAAAACTGTTTTTT. It translates to CASSLGDSAREKLFF.

This clone occurred a few times. V and J are TRBV7-9 and TRBJ1-6; TRBD1 might be the D (5 bases). This CDR3 has 12 residues. Germline assignment: CDR1 SEHNR and CDR2 FQNEAQ (reference sequence). The V and J ends lost 1 base and 13 bases respectively, with 8 bases between them. CDR3 region: CASSLGGDPLHF. CDR3 DNA sequence: TGTGCCAGCAGCTTAGGGGGGGATCCCCTCCACTTT.

CDR3 sequence reads: CASSFRTGGAIHEQFF. The CDR3 coding sequence is TGTGCCAGCAGCTTTCGGACAGGGGGCGCGATCCATGAGCAGTTCTTC. The rearrangement uses TRBV9 and TRBJ2-1; 11 nucleotides line up with TRBD1. The V and J ends lost 4 bases and 8 bases, in that order; junction bases with no gene match: 11. Germline CDR1 SGDLS, CDR2 YYNGEE. The CDR3 length is 16 residues. Full variable domain (outside the CDR3, taken from reference TRBV9 and TRBJ2-1): DSGVTQTPKHLITATGQRVTLRCSPRSGDLSVYWYQQSLDQGLQFLIQYYNGEERAKGNILERFSAQQFPDLHSELNLSSLELGDSALYFCASSFRTGGAIHEQFFGPGTRLTVL.

CDR3 in amino acids: CASSQNLATANYGYTF. The CDR3 DNA reads TGTGCCAGCTCACAAAATCTGGCGACAGCGAACTATGGCTACACCTTC. This chain uses TRBV18 with TRBJ1-2, with D possibly TRBD1 on 5 matching bases. Trimming removed 4 bases at V and 2 bases at J, with 17 bases between. CDR1 and CDR2 from the germline V gene are KGHSH and LQKENI. The CDR3 loop spans 16 amino acids.

The CDR3 region is CASSPYGEGSGANVLTF. CDR3 DNA: TGTGCCAGCTCACCATACGGGGAAGGCTCTGGGGCCAACGTCCTGACTTTC. The chain couples TRBV18 to TRBJ2-6; TRBD2 is a possible D gene (5 bases). Germline CDR1 and CDR2: KGHSH and LQKENI. Trimming took off 2 bases at V and 0 bases at J, with 11 bases between the two ends. This CDR3 region has 17 residues.

This clone was found a few times. The J gene is TRBJ1-5, the V gene TRBV19; tentatively, D is TRBD1 (5 bases). The CDR3 runs 15 residues. The ends were cut back, 7 bases at V and 4 bases at J, with 17 bases in the middle. CDR1 is LNHDA, CDR2 SQIVND, per germline (reference sequence). In nucleotides, the CDR3 is TGTGCCAGTACCCAAAACTCAGGGTCAAATCAGCCCCAGCATTTT. It specifies CASTQNSGSNQPQHF.

The CDR3 spells CASSAPGLATSEQYF. CDR3 in DNA: TGTGCCAGCAGTGCACCGGGACTAGCGACATCCGAGCAGTACTTC. The chain employs TRBV25-1 and TRBJ2-7; 10 bases map to TRBD2. The junction had 9 bases not matched to a gene; V was cut back by 4 bases and J by 6 bases. Germline loops: CDR1 MGHDK, CDR2 SYGVNS. This CDR3 spans 15 amino acids.

Written as DNA, the CDR3 is TGTGCCAGCAGTGCACAGGGGCCAACCTACGAGCAGTACTTC. Amino acids: CASSAQGPTYEQYF. J is TRBJ2-7 and V is TRBV2, with 7 bases fitting TRBD1. The V segment lost 4 bases and the J segment 2 bases; nucleotides outside the gene matches: 5. CDR1 and CDR2 (germline): SNHLY, FYNNEI. The CDR3 covers 14 residues. Filled out from reference TRBV2 and TRBJ2-7, the complete variable domain reads EPEVTQTPSHQVTQMGQEVILRCVPISNHLYFYWYRQILGQKVEFLVSFYNNEISEKSEIFDDQFSVERPDGSNFTLKIRSTKLEDSAMYFCASSAQGPTYEQYFGPGTRLTVT.

The V gene is TRBV7-3, the J gene TRBJ1-1; unclear D gene. V lost 5 bases and J lost 1, with 8 bases in between. Germline V gene sequence: CDR1 SGHTA, CDR2 FQGTGA. The CDR3 contains 13 residues. The CDR3: CASSVRENTEAFF. CDR3 DNA: TGTGCCAGCAGCGTCCGGGAGAACACTGAAGCTTTCTTT.